This TCR beta chain was captured by sequencing in a study of cytomegalovirus exposure and HLA in healthy donors. Findings and caveats of the study: The presence/absence work took it that sequencing depth was about the same across donors. The study listed 164 cytomegalovirus-associated TCR beta chains. Donors belonging to an Asian-associated ancestry cluster reportedly showed fewer N-insertions in productive TCRs than the approximately 680-donor mean, according to what a later analysis found.

The CDR3 is made up of 14 amino acids. On this clone: Its antigen is unknown.

Primers: 60 Vbeta forward and 13 Jbeta reverse. Profiled with immunoSEQ multiplex PCR; TCRdb holds only in-frame clones, not every one. This table has roughly 160,000 clones, roughly 77% appearing once. The chain joins TRBV21-1 to TRBJ2-7; TRBD2 is the table's D call and was not checked against the DNA. TRBV21-1 is recorded as a pseudogene. The clonotype originates from a man between 25 and 39 years old in good health and CMV-seropositive. The sample comprised PBMCs. The CDR3 nucleotides are TGTGCCAGCAGCATGGGGGGGGCACCCTACGAGCAGTACTTC. The encoded protein is CASSMGGAPYEQYF.